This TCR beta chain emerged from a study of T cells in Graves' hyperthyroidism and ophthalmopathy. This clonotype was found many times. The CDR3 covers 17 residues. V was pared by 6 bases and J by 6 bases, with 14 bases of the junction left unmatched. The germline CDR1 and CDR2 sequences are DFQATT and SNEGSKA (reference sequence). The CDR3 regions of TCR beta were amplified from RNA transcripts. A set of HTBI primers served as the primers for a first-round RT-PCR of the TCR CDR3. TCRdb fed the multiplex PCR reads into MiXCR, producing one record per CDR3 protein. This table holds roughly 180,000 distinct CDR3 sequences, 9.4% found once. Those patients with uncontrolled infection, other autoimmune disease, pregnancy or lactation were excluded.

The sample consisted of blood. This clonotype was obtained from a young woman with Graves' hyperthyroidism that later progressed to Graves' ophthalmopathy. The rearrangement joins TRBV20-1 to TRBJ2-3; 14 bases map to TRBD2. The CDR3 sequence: CSADEGLAGGRRDTQYF. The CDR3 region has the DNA TGCAGTGCGGACGAAGGACTAGCGGGGGGCAGGAGGGATACGCAGTATTTT.